This TCR beta chain originates from a study of patients and donors after allogeneic stem cell transplantation. This clonotype showed up just a few times. Via MiXCR, TCRdb re-called the RT-PCR reads, giving one row per CDR3 protein. The table has 400,000 to 450,000 distinct CDR3 sequences, roughly 17% seen once. Germline V gene lookup returns CDR1 SGHRS and CDR2 YFSETQ. This CDR3 spans 14 amino acids. V was trimmed by 3 bases and J by 2 bases, leaving 11 bases between them. The source material was blood, either unsorted or a sorted T cell fraction (not recorded which). This TCR was sampled from a human donor who was either an allogeneic HSCT recipient or a stem cell or donor lymphocyte infusion donor (not recorded which). It is not recorded whose cells these are; they may come from a transplant donor. This chain links TRBV5-1 with TRBJ1-1; D remains ambiguous. The CDR3, as DNA: TGCGCCAGCAGCTCGGACGGGATTAACACTGAAGCTTTCTTT. Its translation: CASSSDGINTEAFF.